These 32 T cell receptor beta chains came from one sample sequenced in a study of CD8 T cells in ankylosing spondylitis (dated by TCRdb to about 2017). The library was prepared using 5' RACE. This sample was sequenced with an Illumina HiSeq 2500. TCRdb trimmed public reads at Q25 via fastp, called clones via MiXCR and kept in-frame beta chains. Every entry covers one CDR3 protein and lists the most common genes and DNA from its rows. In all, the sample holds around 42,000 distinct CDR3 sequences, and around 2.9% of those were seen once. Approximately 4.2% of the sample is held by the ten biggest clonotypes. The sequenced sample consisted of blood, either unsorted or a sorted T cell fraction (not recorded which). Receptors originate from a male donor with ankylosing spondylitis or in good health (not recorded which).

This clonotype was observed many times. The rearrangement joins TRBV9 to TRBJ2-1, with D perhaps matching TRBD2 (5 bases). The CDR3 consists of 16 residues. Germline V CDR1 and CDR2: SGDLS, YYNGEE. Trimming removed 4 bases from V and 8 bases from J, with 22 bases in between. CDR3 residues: CASSSTRALNGDEQFF. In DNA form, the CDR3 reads TGTGCCAGCAGCTCTACTAGGGCATTAAACGGCGATGAGCAGTTCTTC. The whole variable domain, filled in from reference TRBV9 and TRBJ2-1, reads DSGVTQTPKHLITATGQRVTLRCSPRSGDLSVYWYQQSLDQGLQFLIQYYNGEERAKGNILERFSAQQFPDLHSELNLSSLELGDSALYFCASSSTRALNGDEQFFGPGTRLTVL.

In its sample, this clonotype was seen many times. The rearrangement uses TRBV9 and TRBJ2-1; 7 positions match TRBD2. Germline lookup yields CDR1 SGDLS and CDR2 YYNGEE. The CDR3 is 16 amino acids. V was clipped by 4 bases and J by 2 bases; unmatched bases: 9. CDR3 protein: CASSLGGSNPYNEQFF. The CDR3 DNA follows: TGTGCCAGCAGCCTCGGCGGGAGCAATCCCTACAATGAGCAGTTCTTC. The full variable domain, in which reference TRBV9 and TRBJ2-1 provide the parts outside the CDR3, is DSGVTQTPKHLITATGQRVTLRCSPRSGDLSVYWYQQSLDQGLQFLIQYYNGEERAKGNILERFSAQQFPDLHSELNLSSLELGDSALYFCASSLGGSNPYNEQFFGPGTRLTVL.

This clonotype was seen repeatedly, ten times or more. The CDR3 spells CASSPQGSGTDTQYF. The CDR3, as DNA: TGTGCCAGCAGCCCTCAGGGTAGCGGCACAGATACGCAGTATTTT. The chain joins TRBV9 to TRBJ2-3; possibly TRBD1 or TRBD2 for D (5 bases each). The CDR3 loop spans 15 amino acids. V was clipped by 4 bases and J by 1 base, with 13 bases between them. Germline V lookup: CDR1 SGDLS, CDR2 YYNGEE.

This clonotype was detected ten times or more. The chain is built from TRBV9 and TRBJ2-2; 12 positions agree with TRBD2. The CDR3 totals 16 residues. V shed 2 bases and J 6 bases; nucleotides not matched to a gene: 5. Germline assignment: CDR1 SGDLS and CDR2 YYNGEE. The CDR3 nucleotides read TGTGCCAGCAGCGTGGCTAGCGGGAGGGCCGCCGGGGAGCTGTTTTTT. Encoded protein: CASSVASGRAAGELFF. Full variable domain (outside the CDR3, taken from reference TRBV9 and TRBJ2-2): DSGVTQTPKHLITATGQRVTLRCSPRSGDLSVYWYQQSLDQGLQFLIQYYNGEERAKGNILERFSAQQFPDLHSELNLSSLELGDSALYFCASSVASGRAAGELFFGEGSRLTVL.

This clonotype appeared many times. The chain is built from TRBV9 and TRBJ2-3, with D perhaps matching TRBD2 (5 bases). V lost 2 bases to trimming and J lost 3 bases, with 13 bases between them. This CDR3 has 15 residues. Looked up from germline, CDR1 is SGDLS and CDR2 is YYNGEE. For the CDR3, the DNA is TGTGCCAGCAGCGTGACCCCACCGGGGACAGATACGCAGTATTTT. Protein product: CASSVTPPGTDTQYF.

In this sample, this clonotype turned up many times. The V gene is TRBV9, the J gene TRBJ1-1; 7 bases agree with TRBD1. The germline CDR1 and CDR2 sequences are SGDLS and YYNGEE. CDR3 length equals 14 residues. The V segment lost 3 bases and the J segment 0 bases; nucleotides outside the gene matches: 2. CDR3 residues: CASSGQGLNTEAFF. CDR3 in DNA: TGTGCCAGCAGCGGACAGGGTTTGAACACTGAAGCTTTCTTT.

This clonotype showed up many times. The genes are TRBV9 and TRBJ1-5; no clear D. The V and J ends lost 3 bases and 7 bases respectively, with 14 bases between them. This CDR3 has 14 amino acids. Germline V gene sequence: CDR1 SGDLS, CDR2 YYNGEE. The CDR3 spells CASSARGGNQPQHF. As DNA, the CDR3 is TGTGCCAGCAGCGCCCGGGGTGGTAACCAGCCCCAGCATTTT. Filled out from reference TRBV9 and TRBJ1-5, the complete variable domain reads DSGVTQTPKHLITATGQRVTLRCSPRSGDLSVYWYQQSLDQGLQFLIQYYNGEERAKGNILERFSAQQFPDLHSELNLSSLELGDSALYFCASSARGGNQPQHFGDGTRLSIL.

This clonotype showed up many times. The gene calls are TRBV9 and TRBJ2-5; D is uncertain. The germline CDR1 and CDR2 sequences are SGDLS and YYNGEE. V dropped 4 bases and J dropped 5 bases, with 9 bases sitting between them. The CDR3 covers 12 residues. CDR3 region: CASSSSGETQYF. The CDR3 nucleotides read TGTGCCAGCAGCTCGAGTGGCGAGACCCAGTACTTC.

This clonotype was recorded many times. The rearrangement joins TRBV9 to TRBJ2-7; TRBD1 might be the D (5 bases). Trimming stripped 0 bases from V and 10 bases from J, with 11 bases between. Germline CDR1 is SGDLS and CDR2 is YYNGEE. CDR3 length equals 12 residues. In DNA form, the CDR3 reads TGTGCCAGCAGCGTAGTGGAAGGGGTCCAGTACTTC. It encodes CASSVVEGVQYF. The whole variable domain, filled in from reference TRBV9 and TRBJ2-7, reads DSGVTQTPKHLITATGQRVTLRCSPRSGDLSVYWYQQSLDQGLQFLIQYYNGEERAKGNILERFSAQQFPDLHSELNLSSLELGDSALYFCASSVVEGVQYFGPGTRLTVT.

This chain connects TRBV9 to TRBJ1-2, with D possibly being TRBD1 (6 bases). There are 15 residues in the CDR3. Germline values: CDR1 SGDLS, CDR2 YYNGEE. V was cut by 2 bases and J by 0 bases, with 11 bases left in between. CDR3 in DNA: TGTGCCAGCAGCGTCGGGACACCAGCTAACTATGGCTACACCTTC. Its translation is CASSVGTPANYGYTF.

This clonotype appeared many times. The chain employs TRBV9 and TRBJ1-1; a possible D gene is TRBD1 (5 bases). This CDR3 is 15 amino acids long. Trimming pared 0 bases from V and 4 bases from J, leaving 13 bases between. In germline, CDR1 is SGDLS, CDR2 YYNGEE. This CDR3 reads CASSVGGVRGTEAFF. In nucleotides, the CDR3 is TGTGCCAGCAGCGTAGGAGGGGTCCGGGGCACTGAAGCTTTCTTT.

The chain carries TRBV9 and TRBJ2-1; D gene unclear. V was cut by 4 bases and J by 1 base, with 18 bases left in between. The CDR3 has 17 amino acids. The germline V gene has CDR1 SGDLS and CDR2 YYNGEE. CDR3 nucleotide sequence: TGTGCCAGCAGCCCCCCCTTTCGGGTCCTATCCTACAATGAGCAGTTCTTC. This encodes CASSPPFRVLSYNEQFF.

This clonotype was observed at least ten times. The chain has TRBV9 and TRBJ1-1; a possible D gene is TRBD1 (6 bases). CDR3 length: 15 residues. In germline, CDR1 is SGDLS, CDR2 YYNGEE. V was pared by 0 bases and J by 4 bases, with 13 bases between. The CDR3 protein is CASSVGGGDRTEAFF. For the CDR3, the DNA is TGTGCCAGCAGCGTAGGGGGGGGCGATCGCACTGAAGCTTTCTTT. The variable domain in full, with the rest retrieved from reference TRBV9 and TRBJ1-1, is DSGVTQTPKHLITATGQRVTLRCSPRSGDLSVYWYQQSLDQGLQFLIQYYNGEERAKGNILERFSAQQFPDLHSELNLSSLELGDSALYFCASSVGGGDRTEAFFGQGTRLTVV.

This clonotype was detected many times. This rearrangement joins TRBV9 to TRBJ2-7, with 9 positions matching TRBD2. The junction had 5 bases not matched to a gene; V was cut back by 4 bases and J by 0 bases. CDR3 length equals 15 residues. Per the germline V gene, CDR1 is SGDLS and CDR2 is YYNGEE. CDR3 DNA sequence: TGTGCCAGCAGCCCTCATAGCGGGAGCTCCTACGAGCAGTACTTC. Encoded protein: CASSPHSGSSYEQYF.

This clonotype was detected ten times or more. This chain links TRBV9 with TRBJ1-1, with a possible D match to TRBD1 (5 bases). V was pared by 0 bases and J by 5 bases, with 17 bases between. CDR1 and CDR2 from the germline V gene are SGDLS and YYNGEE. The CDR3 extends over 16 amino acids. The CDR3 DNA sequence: TGTGCCAGCAGCGTAGCTACCGGAGGGGCGGGTACTGAAGCTTTCTTT. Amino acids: CASSVATGGAGTEAFF.

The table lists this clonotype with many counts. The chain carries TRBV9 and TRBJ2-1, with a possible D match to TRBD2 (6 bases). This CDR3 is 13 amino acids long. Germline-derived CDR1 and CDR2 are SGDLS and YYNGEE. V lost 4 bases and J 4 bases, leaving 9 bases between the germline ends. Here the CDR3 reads CASSLSGYNEQFF. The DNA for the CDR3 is TGTGCCAGCAGCCTTAGCGGTTACAATGAGCAGTTCTTC.

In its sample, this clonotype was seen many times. The chain's CDR3 is CASSVEGIAGYNEQFF. The CDR3 nucleotides are TGTGCCAGCAGCGTAGAGGGCATAGCGGGTTACAATGAGCAGTTCTTC. The chain has TRBV9 and TRBJ2-1; 7 nucleotides match TRBD2. The CDR3 has 16 amino acids. V dropped 0 bases and J dropped 4; count of bases not matched to a gene: 7. The germline CDR1 and CDR2 sequences are SGDLS and YYNGEE.

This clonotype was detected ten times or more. CDR3 coding DNA: TGTGCCAGCAGCGCAGATGGGGACAGGGGTTCCGAGCAGTACTTC. Protein: CASSADGDRGSEQYF. The chain links TRBV9 to TRBJ2-7; 10 positions agree with TRBD1. Germline-derived CDR1 and CDR2 are SGDLS and YYNGEE. V lost 3 bases, J lost 6 bases, and 9 bases stayed unmatched. This CDR3 region has 15 residues.

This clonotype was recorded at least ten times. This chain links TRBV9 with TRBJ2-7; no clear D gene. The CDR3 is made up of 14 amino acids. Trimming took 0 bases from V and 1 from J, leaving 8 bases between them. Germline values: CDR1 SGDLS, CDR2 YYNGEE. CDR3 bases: TGTGCCAGCAGCGTAGATTCACAGTCCTACGAGCAGTACTTC. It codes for CASSVDSQSYEQYF.

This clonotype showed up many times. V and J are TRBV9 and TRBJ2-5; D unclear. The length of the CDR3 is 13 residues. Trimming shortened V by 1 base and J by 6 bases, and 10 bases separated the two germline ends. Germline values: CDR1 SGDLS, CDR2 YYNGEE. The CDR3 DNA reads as TGTGCCAGCAGCGTACCGGGCCTCAAGACCCAGTACTTC. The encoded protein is CASSVPGLKTQYF. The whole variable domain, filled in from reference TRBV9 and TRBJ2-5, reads DSGVTQTPKHLITATGQRVTLRCSPRSGDLSVYWYQQSLDQGLQFLIQYYNGEERAKGNILERFSAQQFPDLHSELNLSSLELGDSALYFCASSVPGLKTQYFGPGTRLLVL.

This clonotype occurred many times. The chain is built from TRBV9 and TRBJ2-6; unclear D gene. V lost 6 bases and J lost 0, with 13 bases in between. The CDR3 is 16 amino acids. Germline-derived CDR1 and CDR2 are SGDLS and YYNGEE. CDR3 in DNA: TGTGCCAGCACCGCCTTAGGCAGCTCTGGGGCCAACGTCCTGACTTTC. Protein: CASTALGSSGANVLTF.

DNA for the CDR3: TGTGCCAGCAGCCGCACGATCCAGGGGGACGAGCAGTACTTC. Its protein is CASSRTIQGDEQYF. This rearrangement joins TRBV9 to TRBJ2-7; 7 bases map to TRBD1. This CDR3 region has 14 residues. Germline CDR1 is SGDLS and CDR2 is YYNGEE. J gave up 5 bases and V 4 bases, and 9 bases lay outside the gene matches.

The CDR3 here is CASSGEPRADTQYF. As DNA, the CDR3 is TGTGCCAGCAGCGGCGAGCCGCGCGCAGATACGCAGTATTTT. This chain uses TRBV9 with TRBJ2-3; D gene uncertain. The CDR3 is 14 amino acids. V was trimmed by 3 bases and J by 4 bases, leaving 12 bases between them. CDR1 and CDR2 from the germline V gene are SGDLS and YYNGEE. Filled out from reference TRBV9 and TRBJ2-3, the complete variable domain reads DSGVTQTPKHLITATGQRVTLRCSPRSGDLSVYWYQQSLDQGLQFLIQYYNGEERAKGNILERFSAQQFPDLHSELNLSSLELGDSALYFCASSGEPRADTQYFGPGTRLTVL.

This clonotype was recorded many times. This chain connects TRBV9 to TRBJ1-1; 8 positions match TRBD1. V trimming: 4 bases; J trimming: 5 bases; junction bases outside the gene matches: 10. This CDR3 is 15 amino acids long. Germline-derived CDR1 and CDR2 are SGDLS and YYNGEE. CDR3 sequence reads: CASSYTGGLGTEAFF. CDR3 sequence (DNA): TGTGCCAGCAGCTATACAGGGGGTTTAGGGACTGAAGCTTTCTTT.

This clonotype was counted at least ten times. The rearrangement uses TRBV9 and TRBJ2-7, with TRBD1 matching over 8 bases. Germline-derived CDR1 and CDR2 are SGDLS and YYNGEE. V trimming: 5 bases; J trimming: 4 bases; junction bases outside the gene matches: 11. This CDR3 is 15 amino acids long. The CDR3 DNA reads TGTGCCAGCAGTCTAGGAACAGGGGGTCGTTACGAGCAGTACTTC. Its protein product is CASSLGTGGRYEQYF.

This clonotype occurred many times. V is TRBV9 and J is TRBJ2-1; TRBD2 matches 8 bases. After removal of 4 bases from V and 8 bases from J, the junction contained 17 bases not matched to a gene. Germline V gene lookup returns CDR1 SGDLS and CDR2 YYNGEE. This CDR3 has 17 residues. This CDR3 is CASSQTIGTRILDEQFF. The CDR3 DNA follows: TGTGCCAGCAGCCAAACAATAGGGACTAGAATTCTGGATGAGCAGTTCTTC.

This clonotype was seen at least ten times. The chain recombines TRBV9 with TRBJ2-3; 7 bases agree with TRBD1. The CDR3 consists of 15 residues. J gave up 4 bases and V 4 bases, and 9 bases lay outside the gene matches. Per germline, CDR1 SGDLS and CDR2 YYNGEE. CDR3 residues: CASSIQTGRPDTQYF. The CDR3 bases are TGTGCCAGCAGCATTCAGACAGGGCGCCCAGATACGCAGTATTTT.

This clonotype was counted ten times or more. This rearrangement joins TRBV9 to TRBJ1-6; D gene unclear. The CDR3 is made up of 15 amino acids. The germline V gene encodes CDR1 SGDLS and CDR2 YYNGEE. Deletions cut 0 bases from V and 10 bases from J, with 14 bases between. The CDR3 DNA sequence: TGTGCCAGCAGCGTAGATGGGGTAGGAGACTCACCCCTCCACTTT. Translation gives CASSVDGVGDSPLHF.

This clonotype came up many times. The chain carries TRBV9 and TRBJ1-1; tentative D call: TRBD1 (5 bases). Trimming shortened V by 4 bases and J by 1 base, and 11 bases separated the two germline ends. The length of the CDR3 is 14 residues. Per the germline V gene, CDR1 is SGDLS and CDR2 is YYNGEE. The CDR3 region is CASSLRQTNTEAFF. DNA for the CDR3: TGTGCCAGCAGCCTAAGACAGACGAACACTGAAGCTTTCTTT.

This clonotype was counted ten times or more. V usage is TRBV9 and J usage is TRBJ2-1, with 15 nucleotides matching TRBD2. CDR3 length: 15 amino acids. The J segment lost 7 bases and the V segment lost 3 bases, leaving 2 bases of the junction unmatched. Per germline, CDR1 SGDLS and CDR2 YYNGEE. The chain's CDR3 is CASSEGLAGGNEQFF. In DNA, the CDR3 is TGTGCCAGCAGCGAGGGACTAGCGGGAGGTAATGAGCAGTTCTTC.

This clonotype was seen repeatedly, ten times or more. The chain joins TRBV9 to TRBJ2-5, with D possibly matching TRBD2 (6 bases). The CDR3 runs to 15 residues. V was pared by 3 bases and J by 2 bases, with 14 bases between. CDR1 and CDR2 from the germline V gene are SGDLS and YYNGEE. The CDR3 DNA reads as TGTGCCAGCAGCGGGGGACTTGGAAGGCAAGAGACCCAGTACTTC. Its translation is CASSGGLGRQETQYF.

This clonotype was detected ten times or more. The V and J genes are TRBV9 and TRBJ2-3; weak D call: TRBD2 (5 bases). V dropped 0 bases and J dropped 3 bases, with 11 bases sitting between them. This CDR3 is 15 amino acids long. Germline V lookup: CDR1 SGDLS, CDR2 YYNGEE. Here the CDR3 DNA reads TGTGCCAGCAGCGTAGACCCGACGGGGACAGATACGCAGTATTTT. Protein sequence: CASSVDPTGTDTQYF.